Each of the 7 T cell receptor beta chains below was sequenced from the same sample in a study of Ad26.COV2.S vaccination and SARS-CoV-2 variants (dated by TCRdb to the early 2020s). Preparation of the library involved the immunoSEQ multiplex PCR assay. In its TCRdb copy, this immuneACCESS table keeps in-frame sequences only and misses some clones. Where compared with another copy, unresolved V genes explain less than half of these, and the others have no known cause. Counted in this sample were fewer than 900,000 clones; 80% to 90% of them appeared once. Of the sample, around 1.5% falls within the top ten clones. The treatment or condition label corresponds to: roughly 18 received Ad26.COV2.S at low or high dose, single or two shots; about 5 received placebo; per-sample allocation not given. Repertoires of vaccine and placebo recipients were sequenced from samples taken on day 63 after the first injection.

Sample: peripheral blood, taken in a trial of Ad26.COV2.S vaccine versus placebo. The receptors here all came from a person aged 18-60 years who received the Ad26.COV2.S COVID-19 vaccine or a placebo.

J is TRBJ2-3 and V is TRBV18; D could derive from TRBD1 or TRBD2 (5 bases each). Germline V gives CDR1 KGHSH, CDR2 LQKENI. The CDR3 length is 13 residues. The ends were cut back, 2 bases at V and 6 bases at J, with 9 bases in the middle. Here the CDR3 DNA reads TGTGCCAGCTCACCAGGGGACCCGGATACGCAGTATTTT. It encodes CASSPGDPDTQYF.

This clone has only a few counts. V is TRBV19 and J is TRBJ1-6; the D gene is possibly TRBD1 (5 bases). V was trimmed by 7 bases and J by 10 bases, leaving 14 bases between them. Germline V gene sequence: CDR1 LNHDA, CDR2 SQIVND (reference sequence). The CDR3 runs to 13 residues. CDR3 region: CASTGGLGSPLHF. The CDR3 nucleotides read TGTGCCAGTACGGGGGGTCTAGGATCACCCCTCCACTTT.

V is TRBV19 and J is TRBJ2-1; 9 nucleotides match TRBD1. The V gene's germline CDR1 is LNHDA and CDR2 SQIVND (reference sequence). The CDR3 has 15 residues. With V trimmed by 4 bases and J by 2 bases, 3 bases remained unmatched. The CDR3 spells CASSRDREAYNEQFF. The CDR3 DNA reads TGTGCCAGTAGTAGGGACAGGGAGGCCTACAATGAGCAGTTCTTC.

The V gene is TRBV19, the J gene TRBJ1-1, with 12 bases that match TRBD1. The V gene end was trimmed by 3 bases and the J gene end by 1 base; junction bases not matched to a gene: 3. CDR1 and CDR2 (germline): LNHDA, SQIVND (reference sequence). The CDR3 totals 16 residues. CDR3 region: CASSMGQGAGNTEAFF. The CDR3 nucleotides read TGTGCCAGTAGTATGGGACAGGGGGCAGGGAACACTGAAGCTTTCTTT. Full variable domain (missing parts from reference TRBV19 and TRBJ1-1): DGGITQSPKYLFRKEGQNVTLSCEQNLNHDAMYWYRQDPGQGLRLIYYSQIVNDFQKGDIAEGYSVSREKKESFPLTVTSAQKNPTAFYLCASSMGQGAGNTEAFFGQGTRLTVV.

V gene TRBV18 combines with J gene TRBJ1-6; D not resolved. The CDR3 loop spans 16 amino acids. Germline assignment: CDR1 KGHSH and CDR2 LQKENI. The ends were cut back, 2 bases at V and 6 bases at J, with 14 bases in the middle. Here the CDR3 reads CASSPEVRGGNSPLHF. DNA for the CDR3: TGTGCCAGCTCACCAGAGGTGAGAGGTGGTAATTCACCCCTCCACTTT.

The genes are TRBV25-1 and TRBJ2-5, with TRBD2 as a possible D gene (6 bases). Looked up from germline, CDR1 is MGHDK and CDR2 is SYGVNS. V was pared by 7 bases and J by 6 bases, with 12 bases between. The CDR3 is 12 amino acids. CDR3 sequence: CASMGGWKTQYF. CDR3 coding DNA: TGTGCCAGCATGGGGGGTTGGAAGACCCAGTACTTC.

The chain recombines TRBV4-2 with TRBJ1-1; D is possibly TRBD1 (6 bases). The germline CDR1 and CDR2 sequences are LGHNA and YNFKEQ. This CDR3 has 16 residues. V lost 0 bases, J lost 1 base, and 12 bases lay in between. The CDR3 DNA reads TGTGCCAGCAGCCAAGATCGAACAGGGACGAACACTGAAGCTTTCTTT. Its protein is CASSQDRTGTNTEAFF.